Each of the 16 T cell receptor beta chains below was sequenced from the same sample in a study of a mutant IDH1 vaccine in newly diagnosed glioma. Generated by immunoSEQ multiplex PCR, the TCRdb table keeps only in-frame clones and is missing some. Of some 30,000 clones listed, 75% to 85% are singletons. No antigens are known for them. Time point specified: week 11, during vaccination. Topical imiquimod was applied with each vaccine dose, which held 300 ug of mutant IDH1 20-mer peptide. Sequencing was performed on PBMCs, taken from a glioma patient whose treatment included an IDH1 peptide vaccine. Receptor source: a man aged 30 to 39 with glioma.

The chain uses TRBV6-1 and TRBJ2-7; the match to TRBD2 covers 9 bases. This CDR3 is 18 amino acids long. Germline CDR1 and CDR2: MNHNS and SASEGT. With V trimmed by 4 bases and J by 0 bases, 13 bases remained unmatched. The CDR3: CASSAPYRLAGSSYEQYF. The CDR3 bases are TGTGCCAGCAGTGCCCCATATAGGCTAGCGGGGTCCTCCTACGAGCAGTACTTC.

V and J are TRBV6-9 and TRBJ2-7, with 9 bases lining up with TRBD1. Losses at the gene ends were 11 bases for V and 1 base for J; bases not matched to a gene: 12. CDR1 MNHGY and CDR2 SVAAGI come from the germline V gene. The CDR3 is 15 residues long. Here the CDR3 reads CAPSPGDRVSYEQYF. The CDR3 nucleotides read TGTGCCCCAAGCCCCGGGGACAGGGTATCCTACGAGCAGTACTTC.

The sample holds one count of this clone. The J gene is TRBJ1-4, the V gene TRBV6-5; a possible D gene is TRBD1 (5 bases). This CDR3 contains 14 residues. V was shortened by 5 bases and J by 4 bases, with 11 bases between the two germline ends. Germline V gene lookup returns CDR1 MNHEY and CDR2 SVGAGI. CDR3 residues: CASSAGLINEKLFF. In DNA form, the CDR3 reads TGTGCCAGCAGTGCGGGACTGATTAATGAAAAACTGTTTTTT.

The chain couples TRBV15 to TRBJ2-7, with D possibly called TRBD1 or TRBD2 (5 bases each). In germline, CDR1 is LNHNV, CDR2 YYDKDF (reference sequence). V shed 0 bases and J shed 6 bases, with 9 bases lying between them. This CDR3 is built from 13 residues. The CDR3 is CATSRDWGSEQYF. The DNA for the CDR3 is TGTGCCACCAGCAGAGATTGGGGGAGCGAGCAGTACTTC.

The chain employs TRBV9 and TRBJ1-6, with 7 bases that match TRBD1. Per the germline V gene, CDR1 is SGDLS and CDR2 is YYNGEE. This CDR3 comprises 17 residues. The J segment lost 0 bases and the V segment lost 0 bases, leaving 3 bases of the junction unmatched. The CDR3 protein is CASSVESGGSYNSPLHF. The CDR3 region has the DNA TGTGCCAGCAGCGTAGAGTCAGGGGGCTCCTATAATTCACCCCTCCACTTT.

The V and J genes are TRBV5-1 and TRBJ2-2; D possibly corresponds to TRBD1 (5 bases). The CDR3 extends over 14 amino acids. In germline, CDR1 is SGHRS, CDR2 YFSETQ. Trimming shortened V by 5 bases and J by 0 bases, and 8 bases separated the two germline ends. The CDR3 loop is CASRGQTNTGELFF. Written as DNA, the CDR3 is TGCGCCAGCAGGGGGCAAACGAACACCGGGGAGCTGTTTTTT.

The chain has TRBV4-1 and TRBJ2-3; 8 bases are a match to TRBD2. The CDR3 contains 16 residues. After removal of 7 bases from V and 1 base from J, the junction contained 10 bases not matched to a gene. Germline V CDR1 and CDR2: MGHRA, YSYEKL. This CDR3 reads CASTPAPGGGTDTQYF. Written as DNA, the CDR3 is TGCGCCAGCACCCCGGCTCCGGGAGGGGGCACAGATACGCAGTATTTT.

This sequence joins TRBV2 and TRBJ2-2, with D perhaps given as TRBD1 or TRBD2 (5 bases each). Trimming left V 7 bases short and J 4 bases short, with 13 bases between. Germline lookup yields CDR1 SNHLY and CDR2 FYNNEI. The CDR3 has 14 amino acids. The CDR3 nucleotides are TGTGCCAGCACAGAGGGGCCGGGCACCGGGGAGCTGTTTTTT. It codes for CASTEGPGTGELFF.

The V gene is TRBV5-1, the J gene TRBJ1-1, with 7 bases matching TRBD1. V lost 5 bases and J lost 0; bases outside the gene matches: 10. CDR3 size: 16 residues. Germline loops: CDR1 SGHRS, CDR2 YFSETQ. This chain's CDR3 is CASSFGDREMNTEAFF. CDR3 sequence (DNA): TGCGCCAGCAGTTTTGGAGACAGGGAAATGAACACTGAAGCTTTCTTT.

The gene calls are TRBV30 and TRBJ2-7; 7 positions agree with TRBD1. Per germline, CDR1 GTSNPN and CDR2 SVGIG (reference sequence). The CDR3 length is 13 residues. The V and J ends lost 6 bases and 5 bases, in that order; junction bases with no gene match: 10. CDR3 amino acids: CACKDRLTNEQYF. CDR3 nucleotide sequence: TGTGCCTGCAAGGACAGGCTAACCAACGAGCAGTACTTC.

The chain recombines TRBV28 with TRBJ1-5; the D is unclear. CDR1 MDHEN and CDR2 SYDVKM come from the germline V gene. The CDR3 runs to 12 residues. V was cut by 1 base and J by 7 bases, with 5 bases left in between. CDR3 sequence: CASSLSEQPQHF. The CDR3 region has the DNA TGTGCCAGCAGTTTATCGGAGCAGCCCCAGCATTTT.

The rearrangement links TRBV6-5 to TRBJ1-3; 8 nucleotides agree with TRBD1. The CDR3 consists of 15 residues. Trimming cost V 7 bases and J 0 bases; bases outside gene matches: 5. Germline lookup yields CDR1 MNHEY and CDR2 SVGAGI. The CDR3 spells CASTKTGGSGNTIYF. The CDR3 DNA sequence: TGTGCCAGCACCAAAACAGGGGGCTCTGGAAACACCATATATTTT.

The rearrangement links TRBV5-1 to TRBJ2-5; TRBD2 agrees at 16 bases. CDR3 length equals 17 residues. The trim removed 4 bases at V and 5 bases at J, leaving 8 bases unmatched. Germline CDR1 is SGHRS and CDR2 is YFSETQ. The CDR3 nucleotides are TGCGCCAGCAGCCCGGGGACTAGCGGGAGGGCCGGGGAGACCCAGTACTTC. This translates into CASSPGTSGRAGETQYF.

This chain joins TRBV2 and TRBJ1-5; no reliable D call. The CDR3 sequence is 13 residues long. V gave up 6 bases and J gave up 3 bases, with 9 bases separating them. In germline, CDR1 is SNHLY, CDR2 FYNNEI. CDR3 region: CASRPDTNQPQHF. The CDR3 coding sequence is TGTGCCAGCAGACCGGATACCAATCAGCCCCAGCATTTT.

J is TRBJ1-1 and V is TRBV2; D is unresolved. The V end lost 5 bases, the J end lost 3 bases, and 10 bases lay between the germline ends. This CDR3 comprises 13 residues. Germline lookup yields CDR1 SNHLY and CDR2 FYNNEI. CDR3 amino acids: CASSTSADTEAFF. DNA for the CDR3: TGTGCCAGCAGTACGTCCGCGGACACTGAAGCTTTCTTT.

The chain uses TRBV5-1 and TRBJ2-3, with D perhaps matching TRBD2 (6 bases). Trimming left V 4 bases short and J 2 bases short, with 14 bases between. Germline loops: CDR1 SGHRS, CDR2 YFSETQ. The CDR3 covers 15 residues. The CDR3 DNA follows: TGCGCCAGCAGCCCGGGACTCCTTAACACAGATACGCAGTATTTT. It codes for CASSPGLLNTDTQYF.